Given below is one T cell receptor beta chain in context. The target antigen is unknown. Looked up from germline, CDR1 is MDHEN and CDR2 is SYDVKM. CDR3 length equals 15 residues. Trimming removed 3 bases from V and 0 bases from J, with 9 bases in between. The TCR beta CDR3 regions underwent amplification using RNA transcripts as the source. HTBI primers drove first-round RT-PCR of the TCR CDR3. MiXCR, applied by TCRdb to the multiplex PCR reads, yields one record per CDR3 protein. Here the sample spans some 770,000 distinct CDR3 sequences, over 15% being singletons. The data stem from a study of T cells in Graves' hyperthyroidism and ophthalmopathy. Study at large: Peripheral blood specimens were obtained at initial diagnosis, prior to any treatment.

The study, taken as a whole, reports: In simple terms, a model built on 13 V-J features told ophthalmopathy apart from stable hyperthyroidism.

The TCR was taken from a young man with Graves' hyperthyroidism. The chain links TRBV28 to TRBJ1-5; D not resolved. Sequenced material: blood. CDR3 DNA: TGTGCCAGCAGTTTTAGGCAAGTTAGCAATCAGCCCCAGCATTTT. Its translation is CASSFRQVSNQPQHF.